What follows is one T cell receptor beta chain and its context. Its antigen is unidentified. The data stem from a study of T cell responses to AZD1222 COVID-19 vaccine. Only in-frame clones appear in the TCRdb table, and some are missing; sequencing was by immunoSEQ multiplex PCR. Of nearly 95,000 clones in the sample, almost 90% were seen once. General study points: At baseline, just a handful of AZD1222 recipients tested seropositive. A mostly white British donor set with more females was recruited, and clonal diversity was possibly underestimated.

The source of this sequence is an adult in good health. The input for sequencing was peripheral blood, taken on day 0 of AZD1222 vaccination.

CDR3 sequence (DNA): TGTGCCACCAGCAGAGCTAGGACAGCAACTAATGAAAAACTGTTTTTT. The encoded protein is CATSRARTATNEKLFF. The chain joins TRBV15 to TRBJ1-4; tentative D call: TRBD1 (6 bases). Deletions cut 1 base from V and 0 bases from J, with 9 bases between. This CDR3 has 16 amino acids. CDR1 LNHNV and CDR2 YYDKDF come from the germline V gene (reference sequence).